This TCR beta chain was obtained from a study of OX40 agonist ivuxolimab in advanced cancers. For the study at large: Every 2 weeks, ivuxolimab was infused into the patients intravenously at between 0.01 and 10 mg/kg. Therapy given before enrollment (anti-PD-1, anti-PD-L1 or anti-CTLA-4) was allowed, and around 41% had some. Study-wide points: Relative to CD4+, CD8+ T cells held more expanded clones on average. Some of the nonresponding patients also showed low levels of normalized T-cell clonal expansion.

Assay: immunoSEQ multiplex PCR; the TCRdb copy retains only in-frame clones and omits some. The table lists under 150,000 clones, roughly nine tenths of them singletons, with less than 1.1% in the top ten. With respect to this clone: The antigen is not known.

The sequence was collected from an adult with an advanced solid tumor such as melanoma, head and neck, liver or kidney cancer. Sequencing was performed on CD4+ or CD8+ T cells sorted from blood, taken in a trial of the OX40 agonist ivuxolimab.

CDR3 DNA sequence: TGTGCCAGCAGCGTGGGACTAGCGGGAGAAGGAGAGACCCAGTACTTC. Its translation: CASSVGLAGEGETQYF. V and J are TRBV7-6 and TRBJ2-5; TRBD2 matches at 14 bases. Germline V gene data show CDR1 as SGHVS and CDR2 as FNYEAQ. CDR3 size: 16 residues. Unmatched junction bases numbered 6, after V lost 5 bases and J lost 4 bases.